This T cell receptor (beta chain) is from a study of neurological immune-mediated disorders. Time point noted: longitudinal time-point 2. Looked up from germline, CDR1 is SGHRS and CDR2 is YFSETQ. V dropped 6 bases and J dropped 5; count of bases not matched to a gene: 11. The CDR3 runs 15 residues. This clonotype has at least ten counts. The antigen remains unidentified. Whole-study results and caveats: Sharing of CDR3 amino acid sequences among expanded clones across subjects was absent, suggesting private repertoires in all groups.

TCRdb fed the 5' RACE reads into MiXCR, producing one record per CDR3 protein. The sample carries around 49,000 distinct CDR3 sequences, 13% recorded once. The TCR was taken from a male donor with HTLV-1-associated myelopathy (HAM/TSP). V usage is TRBV5-1 and J usage is TRBJ2-5; 9 bases align to TRBD1. Material for sequencing was PBMCs. CDR3 in amino acids: CASTPSNRGRETQYF. The DNA of the CDR3 is TGCGCCAGCACCCCCTCTAACAGGGGGCGGGAGACCCAGTACTTC.